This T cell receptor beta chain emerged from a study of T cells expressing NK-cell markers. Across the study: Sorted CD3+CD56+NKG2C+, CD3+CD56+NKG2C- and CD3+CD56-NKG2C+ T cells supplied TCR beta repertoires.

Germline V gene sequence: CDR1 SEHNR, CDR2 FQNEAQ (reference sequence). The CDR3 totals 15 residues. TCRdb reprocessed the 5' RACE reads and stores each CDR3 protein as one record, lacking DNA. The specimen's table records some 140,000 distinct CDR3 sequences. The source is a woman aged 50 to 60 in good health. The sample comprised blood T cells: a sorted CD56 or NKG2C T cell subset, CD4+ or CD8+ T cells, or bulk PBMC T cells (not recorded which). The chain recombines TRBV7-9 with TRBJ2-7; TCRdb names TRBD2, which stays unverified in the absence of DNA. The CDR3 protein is CASSLEEGPAYEQYF.